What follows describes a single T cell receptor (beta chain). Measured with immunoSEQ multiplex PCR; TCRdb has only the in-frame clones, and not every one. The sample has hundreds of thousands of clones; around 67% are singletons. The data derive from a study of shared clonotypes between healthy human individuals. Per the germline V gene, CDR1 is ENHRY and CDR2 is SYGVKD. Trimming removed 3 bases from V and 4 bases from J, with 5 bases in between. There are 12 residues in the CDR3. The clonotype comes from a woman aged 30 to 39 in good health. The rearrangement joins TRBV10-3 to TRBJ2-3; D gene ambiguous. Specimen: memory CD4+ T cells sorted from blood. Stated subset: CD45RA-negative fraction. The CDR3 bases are TGTGCCATCAGTGATAGGGCAGATACGCAGTATTTT. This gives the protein CAISDRADTQYF.